This T cell receptor (beta chain) originates from a study of graft-versus-host responses after intestinal transplantation. Turning to the study itself: Recipients had multivisceral, liver-intestinal, or isolated intestinal transplants. All of the recipients had induction that used anti-thymocyte globulin, then tacrolimus and steroids for around 3 years.

Only one count was recorded for this clone. What it recognizes is unknown. Study-level findings and limits: Association was observed between peak circulating GvH clone levels and early post-transplant HvG declines. Ileal or blood samples showed some GvH clones first, and such clones were also found in recipient marrow.

Trimming stripped 1 base from V and 8 bases from J, with 6 bases between. This CDR3 spans 11 amino acids. The method was immunoSEQ multiplex PCR; TCRdb's version includes in-frame clones alone and lacks a portion of them. The sample carries over 75,000 clones, about nine tenths recorded once. The receptor was isolated from a human donor who was the organ donor for an intestinal transplant. This chain links TRBV5-3 with TRBJ1-2, with no clear D. Being an ORF, TRBV5-3 has a function that is uncertain. Sample: unstimulated CD4+ T cells sorted from spleen or lymph node cells, taken before transplant. CDR3 coding DNA: TGTGCCAGAAGCTTGATAGTAGGCTACACCTTC. This gives the protein CARSLIVGYTF.